This T cell receptor (beta chain) originates from a study of T cell responses to AZD1222 COVID-19 vaccine. Findings of the study overall: Spike was spanned by vaccine-associated CD4 TCRs, with dominance at 160-218 and 743-854. Nearly half of spike-specific TCRs reportedly target unmutated variant regions. Among the donors, most were white British and more were female, and clonal diversity was possibly underestimated. Sampling captured repertoires only after the peak T cell response.

As for this clone: What it binds is unknown.

V was clipped by 2 bases and J by 1 base, with 8 bases between them. The germline gives CDR1 LNHDA, CDR2 SQIVND (reference sequence). The CDR3 consists of 14 residues. Profiling relied on immunoSEQ multiplex PCR, and the TCRdb table lists in-frame clones only, not all of them. The sample holds around 150,000 clones, approximately 84% seen once. The chain is built from TRBV19 and TRBJ2-5; the D is unclear. The material sequenced was peripheral blood, taken on day 0 of AZD1222 vaccination. The source is an adult in good health. CDR3 residues: CASSIRGPQETQYF. The DNA for the CDR3 is TGTGCCAGTAGTATACGTGGACCCCAAGAGACCCAGTACTTC.